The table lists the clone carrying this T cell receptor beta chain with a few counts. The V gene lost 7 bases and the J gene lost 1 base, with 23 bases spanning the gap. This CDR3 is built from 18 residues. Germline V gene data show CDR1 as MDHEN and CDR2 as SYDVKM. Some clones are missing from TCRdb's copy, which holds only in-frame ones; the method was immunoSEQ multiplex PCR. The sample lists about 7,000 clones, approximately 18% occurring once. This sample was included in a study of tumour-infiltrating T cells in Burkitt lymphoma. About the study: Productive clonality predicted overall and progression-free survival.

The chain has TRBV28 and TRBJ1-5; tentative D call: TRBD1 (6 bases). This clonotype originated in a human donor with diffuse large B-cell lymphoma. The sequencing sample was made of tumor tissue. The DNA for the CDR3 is TGTGCCAGCACCAAGTCAGGGGCAGATGTGATGAGCAATCAGCCCCAGCATTTT. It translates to CASTKSGADVMSNQPQHF.